The entry below gives a single T cell receptor beta chain sequence along with its context. Its target is unknown. Just one base apart from a much larger clone, this may be a read error. This record comes from a study of post-analysis software for immune sequencing data. Regarding the study as a whole: Strong same-batch co-clustering of samples appeared with F measure clustering.

TCR beta libraries were prepared from cDNA with unique molecular identifiers. TCRdb re-derived calls from the PCR reads in MiXCR, one entry per CDR3 protein. The profile covers 150,000 or so distinct CDR3 sequences, with under 40% appearing a single time and 25% to 30% taken by the ten largest. Sequencing was performed on blood, taken after autologous hematopoietic stem cell transplantation. The origin of this receptor is a girl aged 10 to 17 with multiple sclerosis.

The CDR3 sequence: CASSLSSDYPYF. CDR3 nucleotides: TGTGCCAGCAGCTTATCGTCTGACTACCCGTATTTT. The chain carries TRBV7-8 and TRBJ2-3; a possible D gene is TRBD2 (5 bases). The CDR3 runs 12 residues. Germline lookup yields CDR1 SGHVS and CDR2 FQNEAQ. The V gene lost 2 bases and the J gene lost 14 bases, with 14 bases spanning the gap.